This T cell receptor beta chain comes out of a study of glioma-infiltrating T cells. Study-level results: Only very few CDR3 sequences appeared in both tissue and blood. Gliomas, especially low-grade, showed above-expected tissue-blood divergence; non-neoplastic patients showed below.

Amplification of TCR alpha and beta CDR3 regions from RNA used iRepertoire nested multiplex PCR. Input was roughly 100-450 ng of tissue mRNA or PBMC total RNA. TCRdb analysed the multiplex PCR reads with MiXCR anew, one entry per CDR3 protein. The sample records around 97,000 distinct CDR3 sequences, approximately 28% being singletons. This clonotype was observed at least ten times. What it recognizes is unknown. The material sequenced was glioma tissue, nonneoplastic brain tissue, or PBMCs (not recorded which). The TCR originated in a human donor with low-grade glioma or glioblastoma, undergoing nonglioma brain surgery, or in good health (not recorded which).

The CDR3 region has the DNA TGTGCCAGCAGCCGGACGGTGAATTCACCCCTCCACTTT. It translates to CASSRTVNSPLHF. The rearrangement links TRBV7-2 to TRBJ1-6; no clear D. Between the trimmed V and J ends, which lost 5 bases and 7 bases, there was a span of 9 bases. CDR3 length: 13 residues. Germline V gives CDR1 SGHTA, CDR2 FQGNSA.